This T cell receptor (beta chain) was captured in a study of spatial heterogeneity in lung cancer. In the study overall: Among detected sequences, beta-chain ones consistently exceeded alpha-chain ones in number. More than 8.5 raw reads, on average, carried each unique TCR and UMI combination.

Each CDR3 protein gets one entry after TCRdb re-called the 5' RACE reads with MiXCR. In the table there are approximately 52,000 distinct CDR3 sequences, roughly 5.7% of which are singletons. Time point meaning: sample taken at primary tumor resection. Whole RNA obtained from tumor, nontumor lung or frozen PBMC underwent sequencing without sorting. Samples were donated by 72 untreated early-stage non-small cell lung cancer patients. Trimming shortened V by 5 bases and J by 2 bases, and 15 bases separated the two germline ends. There are 15 residues in the CDR3. Germline V CDR1 and CDR2: SGHTA, FQGNSA. This clonotype was observed many times.

The chain uses TRBV7-2 and TRBJ2-5; D ambiguous. The sequencing here drew on PBMCs, taken at surgery. This clonotype was sampled from a male donor with early-stage non-small cell lung cancer. The CDR3 DNA sequence: TGTGCCAGCAGCCACACAACTATGAATCAAGAGACCCAGTACTTC. Protein: CASSHTTMNQETQYF.